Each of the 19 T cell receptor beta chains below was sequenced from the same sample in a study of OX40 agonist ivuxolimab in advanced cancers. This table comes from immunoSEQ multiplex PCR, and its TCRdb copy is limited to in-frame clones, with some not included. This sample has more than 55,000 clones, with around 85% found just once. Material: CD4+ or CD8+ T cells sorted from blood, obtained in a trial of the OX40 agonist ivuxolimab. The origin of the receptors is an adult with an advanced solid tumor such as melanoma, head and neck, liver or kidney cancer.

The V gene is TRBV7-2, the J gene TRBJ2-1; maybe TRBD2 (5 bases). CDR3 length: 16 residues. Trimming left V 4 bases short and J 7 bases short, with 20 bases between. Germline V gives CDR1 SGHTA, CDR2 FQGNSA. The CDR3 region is CASSSRGLAPGNEQFF. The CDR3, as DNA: TGTGCCAGCAGCTCCCGCGGGCTAGCACCGGGGAATGAGCAGTTCTTC.

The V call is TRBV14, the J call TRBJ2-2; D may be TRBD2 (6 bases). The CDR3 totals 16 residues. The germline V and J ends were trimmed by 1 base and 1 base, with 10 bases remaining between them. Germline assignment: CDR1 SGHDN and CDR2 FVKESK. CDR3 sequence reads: CASSQVRGMNTGELFF. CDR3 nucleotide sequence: TGTGCCAGCAGCCAAGTACGGGGGATGAACACCGGGGAGCTGTTTTTT.

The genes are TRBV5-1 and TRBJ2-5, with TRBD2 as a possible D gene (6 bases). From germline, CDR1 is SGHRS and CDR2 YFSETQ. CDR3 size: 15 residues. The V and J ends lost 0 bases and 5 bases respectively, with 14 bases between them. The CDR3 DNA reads TGCGCCAGCAGCTTGGCCCGGGCGGGGTTCGAGACCCAGTACTTC. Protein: CASSLARAGFETQYF.

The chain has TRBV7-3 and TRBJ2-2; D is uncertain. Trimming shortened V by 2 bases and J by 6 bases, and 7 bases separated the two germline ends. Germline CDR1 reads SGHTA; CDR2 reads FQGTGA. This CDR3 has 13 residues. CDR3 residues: CASSLGGAGELFF. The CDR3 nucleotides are TGTGCCAGCAGCTTAGGTGGAGCCGGGGAGCTGTTTTTT.

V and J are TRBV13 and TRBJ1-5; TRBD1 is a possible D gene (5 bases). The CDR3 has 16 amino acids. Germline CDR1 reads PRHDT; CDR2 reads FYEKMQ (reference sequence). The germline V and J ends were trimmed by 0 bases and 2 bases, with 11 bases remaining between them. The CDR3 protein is CASSLGLGDGNQPQHF. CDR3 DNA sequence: TGTGCCAGCAGCTTAGGCCTAGGGGACGGCAATCAGCCCCAGCATTTT.

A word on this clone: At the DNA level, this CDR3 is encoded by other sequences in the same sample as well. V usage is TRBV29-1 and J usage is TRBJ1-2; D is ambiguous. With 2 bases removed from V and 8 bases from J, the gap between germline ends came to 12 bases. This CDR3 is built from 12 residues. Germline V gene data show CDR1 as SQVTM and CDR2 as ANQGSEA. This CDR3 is CSVEQVVGGYTF. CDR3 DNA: TGCAGCGTTGAACAGGTCGTCGGCGGCTACACCTTC.

DNA of the CDR3: TGTGCCAGCAGCCCGGGACAGGGCCGAGAGACCCAGTACTTC. It codes for CASSPGQGRETQYF. This rearrangement joins TRBV11-3 to TRBJ2-5; 9 bases agree with TRBD1. The V gene end was trimmed by 5 bases and the J gene end by 4 bases; junction bases not matched to a gene: 5. The CDR3 consists of 14 residues. Germline V gene sequence: CDR1 SGHNT, CDR2 YENEEA.

In nucleotides, the CDR3 is TGTGCCAGCAGCCTATCCGGGACACAAGAGACCCAGTACTTC. Translating it yields CASSLSGTQETQYF. This chain links TRBV7-9 with TRBJ2-5; tentatively, D is TRBD1 (6 bases). V lost 5 bases and J lost 2, with 12 bases in between. The germline gives CDR1 SEHNR, CDR2 FQNEAQ (reference sequence). The length of the CDR3 is 14 residues. Together with reference TRBV7-9 and TRBJ2-5, the CDR3 gives the full variable domain: DTGVSQNPRHKITKRGQNVTFRCDPISEHNRLYWYRQTLGQGPEFLTYFQNEAQLEKSRLLSDRFSAERPKGSFSTLEIQRTEQGDSAMYLCASSLSGTQETQYFGPGTRLLVL.

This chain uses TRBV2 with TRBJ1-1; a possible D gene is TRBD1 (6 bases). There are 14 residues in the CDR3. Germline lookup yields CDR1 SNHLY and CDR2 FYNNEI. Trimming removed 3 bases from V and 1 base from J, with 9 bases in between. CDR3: CASSDGGGNTEAFF. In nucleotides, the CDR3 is TGTGCCAGCAGTGACGGAGGGGGGAACACTGAAGCTTTCTTT.

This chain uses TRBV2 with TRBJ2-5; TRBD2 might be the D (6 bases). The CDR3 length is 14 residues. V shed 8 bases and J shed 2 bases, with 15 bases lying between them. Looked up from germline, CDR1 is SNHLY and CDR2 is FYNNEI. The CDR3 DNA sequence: TGTGCCAGCGCGGGGTCCTTAGTACAAGAGACCCAGTACTTC. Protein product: CASAGSLVQETQYF.

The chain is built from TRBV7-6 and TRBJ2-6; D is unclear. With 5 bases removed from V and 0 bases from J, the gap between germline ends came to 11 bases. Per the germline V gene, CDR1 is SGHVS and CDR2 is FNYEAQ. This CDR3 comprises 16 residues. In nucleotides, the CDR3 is TGTGCCAGCAGCCCGAGAACCTTCTCTGGGGCCAACGTCCTGACTTTC. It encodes CASSPRTFSGANVLTF.

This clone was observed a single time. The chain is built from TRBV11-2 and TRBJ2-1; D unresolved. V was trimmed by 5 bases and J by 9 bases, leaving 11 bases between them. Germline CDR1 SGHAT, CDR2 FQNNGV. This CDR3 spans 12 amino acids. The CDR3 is CASSPQPGEQFF. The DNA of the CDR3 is TGTGCCAGCAGCCCCCAACCTGGTGAGCAGTTCTTC.

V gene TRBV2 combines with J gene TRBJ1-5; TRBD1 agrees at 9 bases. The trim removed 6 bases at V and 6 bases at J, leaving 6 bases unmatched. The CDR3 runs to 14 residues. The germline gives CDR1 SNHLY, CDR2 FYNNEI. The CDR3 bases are TGTGCCAGCAGGACAGGGGGACTGGGTCAGCCCCAGCATTTT. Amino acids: CASRTGGLGQPQHF.

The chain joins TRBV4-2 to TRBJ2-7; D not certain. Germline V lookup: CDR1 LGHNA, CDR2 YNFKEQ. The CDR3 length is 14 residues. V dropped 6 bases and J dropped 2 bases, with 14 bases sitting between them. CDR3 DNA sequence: TGTGCCAGCAGAACCACCCCCAACGCCTACGAGCAGTACTTC. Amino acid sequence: CASRTTPNAYEQYF.

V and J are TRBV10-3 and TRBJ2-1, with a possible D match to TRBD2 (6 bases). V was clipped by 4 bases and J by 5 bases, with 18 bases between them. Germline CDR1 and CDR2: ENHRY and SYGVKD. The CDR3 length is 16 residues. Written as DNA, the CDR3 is TGTGCCATCAGTGGACCGGAGGGACTTCTGAACAATGAGCAGTTCTTC. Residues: CAISGPEGLLNNEQFF.

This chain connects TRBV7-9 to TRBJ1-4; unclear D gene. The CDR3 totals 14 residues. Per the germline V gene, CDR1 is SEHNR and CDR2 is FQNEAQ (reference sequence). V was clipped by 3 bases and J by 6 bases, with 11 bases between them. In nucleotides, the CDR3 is TGTGCCAGCAGCTTGGGAGGCGAGTATGAAAAACTGTTTTTT. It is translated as CASSLGGEYEKLFF.

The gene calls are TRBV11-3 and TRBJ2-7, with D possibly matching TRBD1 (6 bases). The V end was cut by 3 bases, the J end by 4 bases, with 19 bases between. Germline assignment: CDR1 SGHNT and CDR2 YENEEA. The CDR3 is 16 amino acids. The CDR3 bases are TGTGCCAGCAGCTTCGACCCCTCGGACAGTTTATACGAGCAGTACTTC. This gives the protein CASSFDPSDSLYEQYF. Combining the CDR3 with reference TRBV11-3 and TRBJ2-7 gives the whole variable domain EAGVVQSPRYKIIEKKQPVAFWCNPISGHNTLYWYLQNLGQGPELLIRYENEEAVDDSQLPKDRFSAERLKGVDSTLKIQPAELGDSAVYLCASSFDPSDSLYEQYFGPGTRLTVT.

The CDR3 region is CASRSKNTQYF. The CDR3, as DNA: TGTGCCAGTCGATCTAAGAATACGCAGTATTTT. The V gene is TRBV4-2, the J gene TRBJ2-3; D ambiguous. This CDR3 comprises 11 residues. Germline V lookup: CDR1 LGHNA, CDR2 YNFKEQ. V lost 9 bases, J lost 7 bases, and 11 bases lay in between.

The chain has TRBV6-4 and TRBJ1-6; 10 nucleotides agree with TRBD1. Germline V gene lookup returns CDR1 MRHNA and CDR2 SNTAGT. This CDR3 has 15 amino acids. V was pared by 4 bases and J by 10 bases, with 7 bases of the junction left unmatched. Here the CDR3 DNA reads TGTGCCAGCAGTGTGGGGACAGGGGTAGGATCACCCCTCCACTTT. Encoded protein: CASSVGTGVGSPLHF.